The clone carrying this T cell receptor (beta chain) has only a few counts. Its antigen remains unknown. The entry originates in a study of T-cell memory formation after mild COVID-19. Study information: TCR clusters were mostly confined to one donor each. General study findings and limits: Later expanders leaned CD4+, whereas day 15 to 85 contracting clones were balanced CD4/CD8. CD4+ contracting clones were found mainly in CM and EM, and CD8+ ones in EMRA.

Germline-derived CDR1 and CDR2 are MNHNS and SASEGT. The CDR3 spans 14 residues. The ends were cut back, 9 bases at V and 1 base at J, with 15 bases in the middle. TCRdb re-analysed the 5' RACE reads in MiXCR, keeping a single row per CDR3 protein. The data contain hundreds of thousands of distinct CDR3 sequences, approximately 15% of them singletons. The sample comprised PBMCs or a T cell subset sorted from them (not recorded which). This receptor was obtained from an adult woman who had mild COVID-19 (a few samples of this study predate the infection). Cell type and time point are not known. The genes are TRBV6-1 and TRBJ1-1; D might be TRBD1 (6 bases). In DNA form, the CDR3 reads TGTGCCAGTGAAGAGGGGACAAAGAACACTGAAGCTTTCTTT. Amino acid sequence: CASEEGTKNTEAFF.